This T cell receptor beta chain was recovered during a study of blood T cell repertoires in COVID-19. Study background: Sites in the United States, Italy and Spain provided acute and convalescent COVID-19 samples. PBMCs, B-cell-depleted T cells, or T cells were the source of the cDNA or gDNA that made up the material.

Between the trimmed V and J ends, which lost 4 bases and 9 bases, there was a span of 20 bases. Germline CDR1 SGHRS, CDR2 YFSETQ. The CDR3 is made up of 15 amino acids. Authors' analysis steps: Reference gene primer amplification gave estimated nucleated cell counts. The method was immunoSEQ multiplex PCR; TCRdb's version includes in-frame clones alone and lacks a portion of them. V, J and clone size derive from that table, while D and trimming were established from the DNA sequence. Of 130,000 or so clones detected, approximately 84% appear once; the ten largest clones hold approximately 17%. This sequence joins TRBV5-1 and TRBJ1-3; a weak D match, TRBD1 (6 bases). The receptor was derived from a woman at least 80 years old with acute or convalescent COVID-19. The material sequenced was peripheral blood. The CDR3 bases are TGCGCCAGCAGCCCCGGCCAGACAGGAATGGGCACCATATATTTT. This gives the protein CASSPGQTGMGTIYF.